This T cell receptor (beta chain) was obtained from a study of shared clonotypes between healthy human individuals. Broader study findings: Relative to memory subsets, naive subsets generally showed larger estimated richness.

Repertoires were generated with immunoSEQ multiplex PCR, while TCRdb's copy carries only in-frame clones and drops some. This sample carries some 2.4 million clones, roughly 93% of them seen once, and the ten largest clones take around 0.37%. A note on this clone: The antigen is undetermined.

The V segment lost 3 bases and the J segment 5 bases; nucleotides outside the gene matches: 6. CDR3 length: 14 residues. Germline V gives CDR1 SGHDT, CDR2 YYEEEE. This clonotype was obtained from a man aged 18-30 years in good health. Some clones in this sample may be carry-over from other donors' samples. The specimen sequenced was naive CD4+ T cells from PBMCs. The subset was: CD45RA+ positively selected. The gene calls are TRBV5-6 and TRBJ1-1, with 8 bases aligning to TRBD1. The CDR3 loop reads CASSSQGEATEAFF. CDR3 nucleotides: TGTGCCAGCAGCTCACAGGGGGAAGCAACTGAAGCTTTCTTT.